This T cell receptor (beta chain) was retrieved from a study of T cells in Graves' hyperthyroidism and ophthalmopathy. Whole-study findings and limits: Most clonotypes that expanded in the thyroid above 0.001 also showed up in blood. A 13 V-J signature model discriminated ophthalmopathy versus stable hyperthyroidism.

Diagnoses used clinical symptoms, serum thyroxine and TRAb, thyroid ultrasound and orbital computed tomography. Turning to this clonotype: Its antigen is not known. One end of the junction fails to match germline, which may point to a read error.

The source material, RNA transcripts, was used to amplify TCR beta CDR3 regions. A set of HTBI primers served as the primers for a first-round RT-PCR of the TCR CDR3. From the multiplex PCR reads, TCRdb called clonotypes with MiXCR, one entry per CDR3 protein. Here the sample spans approximately 640,000 distinct CDR3 sequences, 40% to 55% being singletons. Material for sequencing was peripheral blood or thyroid tissue (not recorded which). This sequence was found in an adult man with Graves' disease, either hyperthyroidism or ophthalmopathy (not recorded which).

The DNA of the CDR3 is TGTGCCAGCAGCCCCGGGACGGACCTCTATGGCTACACCTTC. It is translated as CASSPGTDLYGYTF. V is TRBV5-1 and J is TRBJ1-2; maybe TRBD1 (5 bases). The germline V gene has CDR1 SGHRS and CDR2 YFSETQ. CDR3 length: 14 residues.